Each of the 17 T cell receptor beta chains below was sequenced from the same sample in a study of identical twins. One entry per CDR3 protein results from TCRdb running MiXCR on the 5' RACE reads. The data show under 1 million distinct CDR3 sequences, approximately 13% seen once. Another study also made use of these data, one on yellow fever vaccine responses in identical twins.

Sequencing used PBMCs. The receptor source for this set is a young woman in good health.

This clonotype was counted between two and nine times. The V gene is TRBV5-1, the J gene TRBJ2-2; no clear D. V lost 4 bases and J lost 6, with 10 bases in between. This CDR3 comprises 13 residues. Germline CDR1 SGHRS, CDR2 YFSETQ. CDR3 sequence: CASSTSEAGELFF. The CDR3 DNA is TGCGCCAGCAGCACGTCAGAGGCCGGGGAGCTGTTTTTT.

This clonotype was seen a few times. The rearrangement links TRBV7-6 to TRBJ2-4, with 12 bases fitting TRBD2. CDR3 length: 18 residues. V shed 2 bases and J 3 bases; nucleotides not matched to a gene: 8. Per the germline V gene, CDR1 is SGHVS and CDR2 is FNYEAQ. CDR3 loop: CASSLSLAGGLGKNIQYF. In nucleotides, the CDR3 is TGTGCCAGCAGCTTATCCCTAGCGGGGGGGCTTGGCAAAAACATTCAGTACTTC.

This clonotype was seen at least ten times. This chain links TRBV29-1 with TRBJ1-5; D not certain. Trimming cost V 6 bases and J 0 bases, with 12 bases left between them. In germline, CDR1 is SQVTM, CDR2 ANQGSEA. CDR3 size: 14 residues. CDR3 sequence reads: CSVVGRYSNQPQHF. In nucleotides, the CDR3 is TGCAGCGTGGTTGGACGGTATAGCAATCAGCCCCAGCATTTT.

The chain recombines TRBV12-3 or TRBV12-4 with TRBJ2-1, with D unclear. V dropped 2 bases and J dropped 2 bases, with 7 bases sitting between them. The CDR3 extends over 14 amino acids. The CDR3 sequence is CASSLRAAYNEQFF. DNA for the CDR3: TGTGCCAGCAGTTTAAGGGCAGCCTACAATGAGCAGTTCTTC.

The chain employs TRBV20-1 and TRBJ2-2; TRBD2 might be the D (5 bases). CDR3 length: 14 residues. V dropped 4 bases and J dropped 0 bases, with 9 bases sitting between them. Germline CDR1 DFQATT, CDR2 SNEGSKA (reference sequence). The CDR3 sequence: CSATPGANTGELFF. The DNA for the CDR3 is TGCAGTGCTACACCCGGGGCGAACACCGGGGAGCTGTTTTTT.

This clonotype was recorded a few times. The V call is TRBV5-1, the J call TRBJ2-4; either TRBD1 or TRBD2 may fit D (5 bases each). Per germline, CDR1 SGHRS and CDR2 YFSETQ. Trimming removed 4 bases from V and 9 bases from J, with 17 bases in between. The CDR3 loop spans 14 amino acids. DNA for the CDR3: TGCGCCAGCAGCCCCGGGACGGATCTCGGCATTCAGTACTTC. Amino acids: CASSPGTDLGIQYF.

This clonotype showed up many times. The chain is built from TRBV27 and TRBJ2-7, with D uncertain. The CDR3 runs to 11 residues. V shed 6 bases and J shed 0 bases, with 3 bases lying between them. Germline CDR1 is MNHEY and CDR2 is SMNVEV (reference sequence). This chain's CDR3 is CASRTSYEQYF. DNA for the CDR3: TGTGCCAGCAGGACCTCCTACGAGCAGTACTTC.

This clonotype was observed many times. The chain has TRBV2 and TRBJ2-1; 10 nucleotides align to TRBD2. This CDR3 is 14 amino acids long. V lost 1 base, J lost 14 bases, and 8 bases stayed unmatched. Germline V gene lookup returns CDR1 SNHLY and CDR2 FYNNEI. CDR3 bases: TGTGCCAGCAGTGAAGAGGCCGCTAGCGGGAGTAAGTTCTTC. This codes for CASSEEAASGSKFF.

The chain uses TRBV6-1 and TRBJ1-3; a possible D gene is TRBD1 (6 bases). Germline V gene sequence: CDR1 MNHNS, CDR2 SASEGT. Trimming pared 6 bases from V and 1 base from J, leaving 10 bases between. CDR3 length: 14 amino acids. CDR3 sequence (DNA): TGTGCCAGCAGAGAAACAGGGTCTGGAAACACCATATATTTT. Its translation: CASRETGSGNTIYF.

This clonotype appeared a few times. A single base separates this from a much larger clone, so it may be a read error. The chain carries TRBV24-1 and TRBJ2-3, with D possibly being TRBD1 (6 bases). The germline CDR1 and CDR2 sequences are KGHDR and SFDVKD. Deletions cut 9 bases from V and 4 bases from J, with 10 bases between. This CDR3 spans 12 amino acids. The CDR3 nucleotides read TGTGCCACCTCCAGGGGCCCAGATACGCAGTATTTT. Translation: CATSRGPDTQYF.

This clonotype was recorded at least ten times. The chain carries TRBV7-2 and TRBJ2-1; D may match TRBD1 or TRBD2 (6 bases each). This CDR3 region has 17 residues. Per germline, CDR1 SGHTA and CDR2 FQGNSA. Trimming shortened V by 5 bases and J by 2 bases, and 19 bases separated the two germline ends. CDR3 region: CASSGIGGRPTYNEQFF. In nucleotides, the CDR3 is TGTGCCAGCAGCGGGATAGGGGGGAGACCCACCTACAATGAGCAGTTCTTC.

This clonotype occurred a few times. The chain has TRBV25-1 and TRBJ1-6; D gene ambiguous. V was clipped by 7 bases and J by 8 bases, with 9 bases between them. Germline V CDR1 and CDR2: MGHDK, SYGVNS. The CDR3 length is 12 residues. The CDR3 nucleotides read TGTGCCAGCACCCTCGGGTATTCACCCCTCCACTTT. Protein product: CASTLGYSPLHF.

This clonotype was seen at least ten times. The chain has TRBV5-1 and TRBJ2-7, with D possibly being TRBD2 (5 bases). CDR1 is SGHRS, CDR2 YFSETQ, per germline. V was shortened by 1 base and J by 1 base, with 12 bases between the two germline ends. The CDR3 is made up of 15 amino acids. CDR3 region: CASSLYTGTSYEQYF. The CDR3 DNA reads TGCGCCAGCAGCTTGTATACGGGAACATCCTACGAGCAGTACTTC.

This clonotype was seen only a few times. The CDR3 sequence is CSARGGTNNQPQHF. The CDR3 DNA is TGCAGTGCTAGAGGCGGCACCAACAATCAGCCCCAGCATTTT. The chain couples TRBV20-1 to TRBJ1-5; D not resolved. The CDR3 covers 14 residues. The V end lost 1 base, the J end lost 3 bases, and 10 bases lay between the germline ends. Germline V gives CDR1 DFQATT, CDR2 SNEGSKA (reference sequence).

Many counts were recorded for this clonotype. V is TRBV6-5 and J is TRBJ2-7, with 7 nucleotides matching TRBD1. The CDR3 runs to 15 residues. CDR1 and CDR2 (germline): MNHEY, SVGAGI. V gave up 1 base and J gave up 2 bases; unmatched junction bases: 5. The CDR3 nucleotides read TGTGCCAGCAGTTACTTACGGGACAGCACCTACGAGCAGTACTTC. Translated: CASSYLRDSTYEQYF.

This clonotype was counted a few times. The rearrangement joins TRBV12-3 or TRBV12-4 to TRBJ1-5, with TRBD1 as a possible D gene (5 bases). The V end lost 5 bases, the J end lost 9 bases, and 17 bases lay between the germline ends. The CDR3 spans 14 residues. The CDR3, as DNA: TGTGCCAGCAGTGGTGACAGTTTGCGAGGGCCCCAGCATTTT. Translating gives CASSGDSLRGPQHF.

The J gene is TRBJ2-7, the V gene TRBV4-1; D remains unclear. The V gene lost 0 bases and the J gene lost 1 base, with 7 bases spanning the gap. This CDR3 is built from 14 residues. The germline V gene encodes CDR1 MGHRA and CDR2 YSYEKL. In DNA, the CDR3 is TGCGCCAGCAGCCAAGATGGCCATTCCTACGAGCAGTACTTC. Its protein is CASSQDGHSYEQYF.